The clone carrying this TCR beta chain was observed at least ten times. In germline, CDR1 is LGHNA, CDR2 YSLEER. The CDR3 extends over 14 amino acids. V shed 4 bases and J 3 bases; nucleotides not matched to a gene: 3. This sample stems from a study of blood T cells in healthy people across ages. Through a sample-barcoded 5' primer and a J-beta primer mix, a second PCR was run for about 6 to 12 cycles. MiXCR, run by TCRdb on the 5' RACE reads, gives a single entry per CDR3 protein. Found here are 750,000 to 950,000 distinct CDR3 sequences, almost 30% of them singletons; the top ten hold 10% to 13%. Per-sample PBMC isolation yielded at least 6.5 million cells. The same sample was also studied in work on T cells of mothers and their children.

The V call is TRBV4-3, the J call TRBJ2-7, with TRBD1 identical over 10 bases. This TCR was sampled from a woman between 40 and 50 years old in good health. Sequencing was performed on blood. The CDR3 here is CASSPWTGGYEQYF. The DNA for the CDR3 is TGCGCCAGCAGCCCTTGGACAGGGGGCTACGAGCAGTACTTC.